A selection of T cell receptor beta chains follows, all from one sample in a study of shared clonotypes between healthy human individuals. Sequenced by immunoSEQ multiplex PCR; TCRdb stores in-frame clones only, minus some. The sample has approximately 1.1 million clones; 75% to 80% are singletons. The sequenced sample was memory CD4+ T cells from PBMCs. The receptors derive from a man aged 18 to 30 in good health. Some clones in this sample may be carry-over from other donors' samples. Each CDR3 is given with its conserved first and last residue. The D gene is left open where the match is weak. Where a row states a size, it is once, few, many or the class of an expanded clone; other rows omit it.

.,TRBV12-2,.,16,TRBJ2-7,TGTGCAAGTCGCTTAGGTCGGGACAGGGGGGGCTACGAGCAGTACTTC,CASRLGRDRGGYEQYF
.,TRBV27,.,16,TRBJ2-6,TGTGCCAGCAGTTTCCGGACGGTCTCTGGGGCCAACGTCCTGACTTTC,CASSFRTVSGANVLTF
.,TRBV10-3,.,13,TRBJ2-1,TGTGCCATCAGTGAGTCCGTCGGGTATGAGCAGTTCTTC,CAISESVGYEQFF
.,TRBV7-2,.,14,TRBJ1-1,TGTGCCAGCAGCTTAAAAGGAACCGACACTGAAGCTTTCTTT,CASSLKGTDTEAFF
.,TRBV9,TRBD1,18,TRBJ2-2,TGTGCCAGCAGTTCACTTACCACAGGGGGCAAAAGGGTCGGGGAGCTGTTTTTT,CASSSLTTGGKRVGELFF
few,TRBV6-1,TRBD1,18,TRBJ1-3,TGTGCCAGCAGTGAAGTCCCGGGACAGGGGTCGAGGGGAAACACCATATATTTT,CASSEVPGQGSRGNTIYF
.,TRBV15,TRBD2,15,TRBJ2-7,TGTGCCACCAGCAGAACCCGGGGGACTAGCTACGAGCAGTACTTC,CATSRTRGTSYEQYF
.,TRBV6-6,.,15,TRBJ2-5,TGTGCCAGCAGGGGCGCGGGGGCCATGAGGGAGACCCAGTACTTC,CASRGAGAMRETQYF
.,TRBV19,.,13,TRBJ2-7,TGTGCCAGTAGTATAGCTCACTCCTACGAGCAGTACTTC,CASSIAHSYEQYF
.,TRBV6-5,.,12,TRBJ2-5,TGTGCCAGCAGTTCCAACCACCGGACCCAGTACTTC,CASSSNHRTQYF
once,TRBV14,.,12,TRBJ2-7,TGTGCCAGCAGCCACGGACTGTTCGAGCAGTACTTC,CASSHGLFEQYF
.,TRBV28,TRBD1,17,TRBJ2-5,TGTGCCAGGATTTACCTCTTGAGGACAGGGGCACAAGAGACCCAGTACTTC,CARIYLLRTGAQETQYF
.,TRBV29-1,TRBD2,15,TRBJ2-7,TGCAGCGTAAAAACCGGGACTAGCGCCTTGTACGAGCAGTACTTC,CSVKTGTSALYEQYF
.,TRBV21-1,.,14,TRBJ2-5,TGTGCCAGCAGCGGCGGCGGAGGCCAAGAGACCCAGTACTTC,CASSGGGGQETQYF